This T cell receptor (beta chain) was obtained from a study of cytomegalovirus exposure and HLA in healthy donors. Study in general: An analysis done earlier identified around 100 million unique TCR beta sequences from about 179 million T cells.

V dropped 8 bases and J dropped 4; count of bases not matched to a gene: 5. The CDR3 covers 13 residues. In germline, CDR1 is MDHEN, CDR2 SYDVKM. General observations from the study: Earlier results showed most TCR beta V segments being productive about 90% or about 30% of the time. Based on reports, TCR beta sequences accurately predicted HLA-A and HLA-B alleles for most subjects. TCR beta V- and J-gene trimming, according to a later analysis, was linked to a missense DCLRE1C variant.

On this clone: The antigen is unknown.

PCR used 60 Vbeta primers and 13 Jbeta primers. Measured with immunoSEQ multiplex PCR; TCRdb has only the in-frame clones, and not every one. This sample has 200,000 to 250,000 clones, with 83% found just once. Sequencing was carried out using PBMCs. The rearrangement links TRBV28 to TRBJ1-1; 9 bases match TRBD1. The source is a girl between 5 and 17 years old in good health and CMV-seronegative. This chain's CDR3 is CASLRDRVTEAFF. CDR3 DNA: TGTGCCAGCCTCCGGGACAGGGTCACTGAAGCTTTCTTT.